This TCR beta chain was captured in a study of regulatory T cells in long-lasting Graves disease. This clonotype has a count of ten or more. TCR beta libraries were built with iRepertoire HTBI primers and Arm-PCR of CDR3 regions. TCRdb re-derived calls from the multiplex PCR reads in MiXCR, one entry per CDR3 protein. The sample has roughly 250,000 distinct CDR3 sequences; 15% to 20% are singletons. The CDR3 runs 15 residues. Looked up from germline, CDR1 is SGHTA and CDR2 is FQGTGA. Trimming cost V 0 bases and J 5 bases; bases outside gene matches: 3. Time point reported: newly diagnosed GD, antithyroid drugs for less than 3 months. Generation of the TCR library employed RNA extracted from PBMCs. These data also featured in a second study, about T cells in Graves' hyperthyroidism and ophthalmopathy. In that study: A first-round RT-PCR of the TCR CDR3 used the HTBI primer set.

The TCR originated in a woman in her twenties or thirties with Graves disease. The sample was peripheral blood mononuclear cells (PBMCs), taken at new diagnosis, from a patient treated with antithyroid drugs. The chain carries TRBV7-3 and TRBJ2-5, with TRBD2 matching over 10 bases. Written as DNA, the CDR3 is TGTGCCAGCAGCTTAACTAGCGGGGGGTTTGAGACCCAGTACTTC. It encodes CASSLTSGGFETQYF.